A selection of T cell receptor beta chains follows, all from one sample in a study of blood T cell repertoires in COVID-19. Sequencing was performed with immunoSEQ multiplex PCR; in TCRdb, only in-frame clones are kept and a portion is missing. Among some 90,000 clones listed, about nine tenths were seen once. The sample consisted of peripheral blood. These TCRs come from a woman between 50 and 59 years old in a cohort sampled during active COVID-19. The CDR3 runs from the conserved cysteine through the conserved F or W. Each record gives: clone size, J gene, V gene, D gene, CDR3 DNA, CDR3 protein. D genes are given only for firm matches. Part of the rows lack a size; the others show once, few, many or a class for expanded clones.

>.|TRBJ2-1|TRBV7-9|.
TGTGCCAGCAGCCCCCTTGTGGGCAGGGGCGCTTTACTGAATGAGCAGTTCTTC
CASSPLVGRGALLNEQFF
>.|TRBJ2-3|TRBV19|.
TGTGCCAGTAGTATAGCTAGCACAGATACGCAGTATTTT
CASSIASTDTQYF
>.|TRBJ2-7|TRBV6-5|.
TGTGCCAGCAGTTACGGCCCGGGGGAGGCACAAGAGCAGTACTTC
CASSYGPGEAQEQYF
>.|TRBJ2-7|TRBV25-1|TRBD1
TGTGCCAGCAGTCATATTGGGACAGAGGGACCCTACGAGCAGTACTTC
CASSHIGTEGPYEQYF
>.|TRBJ2-2|TRBV9|TRBD2
TGTGCCAGCAGCGGGGGACTAGCGGACTACACCGGGGAGCTGTTTTTT
CASSGGLADYTGELFF
>.|TRBJ2-1|TRBV29-1|TRBD2
TGCAGCGTTGTAAGAGCGGGAGGGCCGAGGTACAATGAGCAGTTCTTC
CSVVRAGGPRYNEQFF
>few|TRBJ1-2|TRBV11-2|.
TGTGCCAGCAGCAAACGGGACAACAGTAATGGCTACACCTTC
CASSKRDNSNGYTF
>.|TRBJ2-1|TRBV11-3|.
TGTGCCAGCAGCTTAGGGAGGGGAAGCAATGAGCAGTTCTTC
CASSLGRGSNEQFF
>.|TRBJ2-4|TRBV11-3|TRBD1
TGTGCCAGCAGCCACCCGGGACAGGGGCCCCTGGACATTCAGTACTTC
CASSHPGQGPLDIQYF
>once|TRBJ1-2|TRBV19|.
TGTGCCAGTTCCGGACCTGGGACACCCTACACCTTC
CASSGPGTPYTF
>.|TRBJ2-1|TRBV10-3|TRBD2
TGTGCCATCAGTGACTTCCTAGCGGGATTCAATGAGCAGTTCTTC
CAISDFLAGFNEQFF
>.|TRBJ1-5|TRBV19|TRBD1
TGTGCCAGTCGGGACAGGAAGGGCAATCAGCCCCAGCATTTT
CASRDRKGNQPQHF
>.|TRBJ2-1|TRBV7-3|.
TGTGCCAGCAGCAGGGGCGGGGCGACGTACAATGAGCAGTTCTTC
CASSRGGATYNEQFF
>.|TRBJ2-7|TRBV18|TRBD1
TGTGCCAGCTCACCAGGACAGGGACCCTACGAGCAGTACTTC
CASSPGQGPYEQYF
>.|TRBJ1-1|TRBV5-4|.
TGTGCCAGCAGCCTAGGTAAATGGTCAGGGGATGCTGAAGCTTTCTTT
CASSLGKWSGDAEAFF
>.|TRBJ1-4|TRBV19|.
TGTGCCAGTAGTATAGGGCAACATGCAACTAATGAAAAACTGTTTTTT
CASSIGQHATNEKLFF
>.|TRBJ2-7|TRBV6-1|.
TGTGCCAGCAGTGAACTAGCGTCCTACGAGCAGTACTTC
CASSELASYEQYF
>.|TRBJ2-4|TRBV2|.
TGTGCCAGCAGTGTTCAGATCGCCAAAAACATTCAGTACTTC
CASSVQIAKNIQYF
>once|TRBJ1-2|TRBV6-1|.
TGTGCCAGCAGTGACCACCTTAGGGGGTACAGCTATGGCTACACCTTC
CASSDHLRGYSYGYTF
>once|TRBJ2-1|TRBV11-2|.
TGTGCCAGCAGCTTACTCCGGGGGGCAAACTACAATGAGCAGTTCTTC
CASSLLRGANYNEQFF
>.|TRBJ2-7|TRBV28|TRBD2
TGTGCCAGCAGATGGACTAGCGGGACTTACGAGCAGTACTTC
CASRWTSGTYEQYF
>.|TRBJ2-1|TRBV5-6|TRBD2
TGTGCCAGCAGCTGGGGGGGAAATGAGCAGTTCTTC
CASSWGGNEQFF
>once|TRBJ2-5|TRBV11-2|TRBD1
TGTGCCAGCAGCTTAGGGGACAGGGATCCGGAGACCCAGTACTTC
CASSLGDRDPETQYF
>.|TRBJ1-1|TRBV2|.
TGTGCCAGCAGTGTCGGGAGCACTGAAGCTTTCTTT
CASSVGSTEAFF
>.|TRBJ2-1|TRBV6-2/TRBV6-3|TRBD2
TGTGCCAGCAGTCTAACTAGCGGGGGCAAATATAGCTCCTACAATGAGCAGTTCTTC
CASSLTSGGKYSSYNEQFF
>once|TRBJ2-1|TRBV5-1|TRBD1
TGCGCCAGCAGCTTGGCCTGGCAGGGGGCCTACAATGAGCAGTTCTTC
CASSLAWQGAYNEQFF
>.|TRBJ2-3|TRBV7-2|.
TGTGCCAGCAGCCCACGTGCACGGGTCTCGACAGATACGCAGTATTTT
CASSPRARVSTDTQYF
>.|TRBJ1-2|TRBV28|TRBD1
TGTGCCAGCAGTTTTGGGGATGACAGGGCCGCTTACACCTTC
CASSFGDDRAAYTF
>once|TRBJ1-1|TRBV28|.
TGTGCCAGCAACCCGGGGGGTAACACTGAAGCTTTCTTT
CASNPGGNTEAFF
>.|TRBJ2-5|TRBV3-1/TRBV3-2|.
TGTGCCAGCAGCCATGTAGAGAGGTTTGAGACCCAGTACTTC
CASSHVERFETQYF
>once|TRBJ2-7|TRBV11-2|.
TGTGCCAGCAGCTCGACAGACTACGAGCAGTACTTC
CASSSTDYEQYF
>.|TRBJ2-2|TRBV7-3|.
TGTGCCAGCAGCCGGGACATCGACACCGGGGAGCTGTTTTTT
CASSRDIDTGELFF
>.|TRBJ2-7|TRBV18|TRBD1
TGTGCCAGCTCGCCCGGGACAGACTACGAGCAGTACTTC
CASSPGTDYEQYF
>.|TRBJ1-2|TRBV10-3|TRBD1
TGTGCCATCAGTCGGACAGGGGGCGACTATGGCTACACCTTC
CAISRTGGDYGYTF
>.|TRBJ1-3|TRBV18|.
TGTGCCAGCTCACCACAGGGGGCTGGAAACACCATATATTTT
CASSPQGAGNTIYF
>.|TRBJ2-1|TRBV9|TRBD2
TGTGCCAGCAGCGTAGGACTAGCGGGGGCCTCCTACAATGAGCAGTTCTTC
CASSVGLAGASYNEQFF
>once|TRBJ2-7|TRBV19|TRBD2
TGTGCCAGTAGTATTAGCGGGATTGGCTACGAGCAGTACTTC
CASSISGIGYEQYF
>.|TRBJ1-1|TRBV7-9|.
TGTGCCAGCAGCTTAGCTAAGGGCATAGACAGGCTGAACACTGAAGCTTTCTTT
CASSLAKGIDRLNTEAFF
>.|TRBJ2-5|TRBV28|TRBD2
TGTGCCAGCAGTCCCAGCGGGAGCTTAGGGGAGACCCAGTACTTC
CASSPSGSLGETQYF
>.|TRBJ2-3|TRBV7-9|TRBD2
TGTGCTGGGGCGGGAGGGTCAGATACGCAGTATTTT
CAGAGGSDTQYF
>.|TRBJ2-5|TRBV10-3|TRBD1
TGTGCCATCAGTGAGTCCATACAGGGGAGTCCGACCGGGGCCCAGTACTTC
CAISESIQGSPTGAQYF
>.|TRBJ2-1|TRBV21-1|.
TGTGCCAGCCTACAGCGGGAGGGTTCCTACAATGAGCAGTTCTTC
CASLQREGSYNEQFF
>few|TRBJ1-6|TRBV27|TRBD1
TGTGCCAGCAGTACGGACAGGGGTAATTCACCCCTCCACTTT
CASSTDRGNSPLHF
>.|TRBJ2-3|TRBV28|.
TGTGCCAGCCGAACGCCACTCAGCACAGATACGCAGTATTTT
CASRTPLSTDTQYF
>.|TRBJ2-7|TRBV29-1|.
TGCAGCGTCGCTGTTTTCGTCAGTGCCTACGAGCAGTACTTC
CSVAVFVSAYEQYF
>.|TRBJ2-5|TRBV27|TRBD1
TGTGCCAGCAGTCCTAGGGACAGGGTCGTAGAGACCCAGTACTTC
CASSPRDRVVETQYF
>.|TRBJ2-3|TRBV2|TRBD2
TGTGCCACCGCCGGGACTAGCGTATCAGATACGCAGTATTTT
CATAGTSVSDTQYF
>.|TRBJ2-1|TRBV3-1/TRBV3-2|TRBD2
TGTGCCAGCAGCCGGCAGTGGACTAGCGGGCGGGGTAATGAGCAGTTCTTC
CASSRQWTSGRGNEQFF
>.|TRBJ2-1|TRBV5-8|TRBD2
TGTGCCAGCAGCTTGGGGCGGGGGAGAAGCTCCTACAATGAGCAGTTCTTC
CASSLGRGRSSYNEQFF